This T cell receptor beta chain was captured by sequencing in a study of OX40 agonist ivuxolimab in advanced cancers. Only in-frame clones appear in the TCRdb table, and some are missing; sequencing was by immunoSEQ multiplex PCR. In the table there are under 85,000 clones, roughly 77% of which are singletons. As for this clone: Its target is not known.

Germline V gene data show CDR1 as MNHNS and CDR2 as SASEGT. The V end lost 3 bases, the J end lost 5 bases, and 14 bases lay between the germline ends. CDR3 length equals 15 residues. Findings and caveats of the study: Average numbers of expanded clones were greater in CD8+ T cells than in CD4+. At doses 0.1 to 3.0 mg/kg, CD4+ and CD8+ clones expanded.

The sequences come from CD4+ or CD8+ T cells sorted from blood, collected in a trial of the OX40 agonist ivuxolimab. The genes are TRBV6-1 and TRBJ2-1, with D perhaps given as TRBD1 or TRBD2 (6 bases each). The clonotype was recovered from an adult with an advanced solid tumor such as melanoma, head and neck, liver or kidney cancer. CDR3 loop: CASSEGPGGDNEQFF. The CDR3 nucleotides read TGTGCCAGCAGTGAGGGGCCCGGGGGCGACAATGAGCAGTTCTTC.